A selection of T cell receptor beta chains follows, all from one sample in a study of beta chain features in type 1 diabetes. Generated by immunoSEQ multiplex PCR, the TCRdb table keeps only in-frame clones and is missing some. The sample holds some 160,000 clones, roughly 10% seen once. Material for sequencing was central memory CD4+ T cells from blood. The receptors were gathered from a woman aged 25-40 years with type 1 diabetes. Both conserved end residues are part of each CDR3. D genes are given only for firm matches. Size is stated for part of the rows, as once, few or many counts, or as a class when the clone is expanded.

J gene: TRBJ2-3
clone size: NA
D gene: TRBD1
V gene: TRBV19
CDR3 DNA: TGTGCCAGTAGCCTCGACAGGGGAGCCGCAGATACGCAGTATTTT
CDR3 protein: CASSLDRGAADTQYF

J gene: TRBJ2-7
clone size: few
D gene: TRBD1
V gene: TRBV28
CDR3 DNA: TGTGCCAGCAGTGCGTCAGGGACAGGGAACGAGCAGTACTTC
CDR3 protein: CASSASGTGNEQYF

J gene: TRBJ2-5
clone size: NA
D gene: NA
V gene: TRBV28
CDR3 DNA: TGTGCCAGCAGACTTCATACAGGGTCGGGTGGGGAGACCCAGTACTTC
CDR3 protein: CASRLHTGSGGETQYF

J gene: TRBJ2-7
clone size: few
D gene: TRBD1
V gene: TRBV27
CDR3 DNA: TGTGCCAGCAGTTTGCAGGGGGCAGGGGAGCAGTACTTC
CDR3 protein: CASSLQGAGEQYF

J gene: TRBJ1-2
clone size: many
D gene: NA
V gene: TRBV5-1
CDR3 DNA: TGCGCCAGCAGCCCGGACATCTCGAGTCGCTACACCTTC
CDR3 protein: CASSPDISSRYTF

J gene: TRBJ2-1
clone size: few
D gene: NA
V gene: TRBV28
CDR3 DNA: TGTGCCAGCAGTCTACCAGGGACGGGAGAGAGGAATGAGCAGTTCTTC
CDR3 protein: CASSLPGTGERNEQFF

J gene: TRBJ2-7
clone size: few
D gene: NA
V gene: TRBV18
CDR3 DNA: TGTGCCAGCTCAGAGGGAGGGGGAATCTCCTACGAGCAGTACTTC
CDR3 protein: CASSEGGGISYEQYF

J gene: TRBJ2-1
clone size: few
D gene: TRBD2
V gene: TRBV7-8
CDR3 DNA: TGTGCCAGCAGCTTTAGCGGGAGGAGCTCCTACAATGAGCAGTTCTTC
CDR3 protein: CASSFSGRSSYNEQFF

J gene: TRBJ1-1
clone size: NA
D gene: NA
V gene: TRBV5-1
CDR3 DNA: TGCGCCAGCAGCCAGGACAGAAACACTGAAGCTTTCTTT
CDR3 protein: CASSQDRNTEAFF

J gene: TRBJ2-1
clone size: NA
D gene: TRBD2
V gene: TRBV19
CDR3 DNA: TGTGCCAGTAACCCACAATCCACTAGCGGTCCCTACAATGAGCAGTTCTTC
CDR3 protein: CASNPQSTSGPYNEQFF

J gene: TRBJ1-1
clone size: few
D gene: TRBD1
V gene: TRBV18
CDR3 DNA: TGTGCCAGCTCCCAAAGGACAGGCGTGAACACTGAAGCTTTCTTT
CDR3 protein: CASSQRTGVNTEAFF

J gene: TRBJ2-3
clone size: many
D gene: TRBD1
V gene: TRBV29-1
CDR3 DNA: TGCAGCGCCGACAGGGGAACGCAGTATTTT
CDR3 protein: CSADRGTQYF

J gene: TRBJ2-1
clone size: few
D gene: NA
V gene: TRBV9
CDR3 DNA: TGTGCCAGCAGCGACGGCGCCGGGAGTTGGAATGAGCAGTTCTTC
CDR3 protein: CASSDGAGSWNEQFF

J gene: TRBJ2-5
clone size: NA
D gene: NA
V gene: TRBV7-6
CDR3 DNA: TGTGCCAGCAGCCGTGGACAGCAAGAGACCCAGTACTTC
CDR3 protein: CASSRGQQETQYF

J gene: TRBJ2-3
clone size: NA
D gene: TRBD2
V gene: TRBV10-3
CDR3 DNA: TGTGCCATCAGTGAGTCTGCTAGCGGGGACACAGATACGCAGTATTTT
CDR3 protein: CAISESASGDTDTQYF

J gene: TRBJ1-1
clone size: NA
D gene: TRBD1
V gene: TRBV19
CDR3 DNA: TGTGCCAGTAGTCAGCGACAGGGGGCAGGGCGGACTGAAGCTTTCTTT
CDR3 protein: CASSQRQGAGRTEAFF